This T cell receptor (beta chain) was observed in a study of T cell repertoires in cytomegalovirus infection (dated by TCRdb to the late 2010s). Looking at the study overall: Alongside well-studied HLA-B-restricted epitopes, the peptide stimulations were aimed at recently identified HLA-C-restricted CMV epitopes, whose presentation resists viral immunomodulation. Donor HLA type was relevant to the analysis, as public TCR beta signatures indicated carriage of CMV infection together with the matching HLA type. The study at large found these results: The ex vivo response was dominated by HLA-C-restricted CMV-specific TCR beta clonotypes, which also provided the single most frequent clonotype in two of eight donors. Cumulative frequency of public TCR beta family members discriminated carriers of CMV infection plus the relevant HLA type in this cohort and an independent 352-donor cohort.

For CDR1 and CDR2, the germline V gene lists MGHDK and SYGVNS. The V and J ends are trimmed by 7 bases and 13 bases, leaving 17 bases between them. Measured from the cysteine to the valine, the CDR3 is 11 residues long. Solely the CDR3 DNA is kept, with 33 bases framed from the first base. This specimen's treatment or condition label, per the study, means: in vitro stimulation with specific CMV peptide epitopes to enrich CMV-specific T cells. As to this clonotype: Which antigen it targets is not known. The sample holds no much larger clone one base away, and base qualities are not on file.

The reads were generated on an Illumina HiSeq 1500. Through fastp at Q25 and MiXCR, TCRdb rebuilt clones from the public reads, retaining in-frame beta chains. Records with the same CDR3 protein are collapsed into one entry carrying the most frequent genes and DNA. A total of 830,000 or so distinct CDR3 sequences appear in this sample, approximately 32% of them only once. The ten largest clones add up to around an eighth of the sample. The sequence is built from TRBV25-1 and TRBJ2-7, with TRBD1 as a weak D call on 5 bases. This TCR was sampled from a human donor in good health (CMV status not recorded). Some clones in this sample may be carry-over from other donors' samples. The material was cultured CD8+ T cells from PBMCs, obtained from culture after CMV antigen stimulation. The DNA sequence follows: TGTGCCAGCACACCCCCTGACAGCGCCTACGTC. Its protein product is CASTPPDSAYV.